This T cell receptor (beta chain) appears in the sequencing data of a study of blood T cell repertoires in COVID-19. Study at large: Collection of acute and convalescent COVID-19 samples took place in the United States, Italy and Spain. PBMCs, B-cell-depleted T cells, or T cells provided the cDNA or gDNA that made up the material.

In the authors' methods: Reference gene primer amplification yielded estimated nucleated cell counts. Only in-frame clones appear in the TCRdb table, and some are missing; sequencing was by immunoSEQ multiplex PCR. V and J calls plus clone size are reproduced from that table; the DNA served to infer D and trimming. The sample includes around 250,000 clones, around 84% of them seen just once. The sample holds one count of this clone. With V trimmed by 0 bases and J by 0 bases, 6 bases remained unmatched. This CDR3 comprises 17 residues. Per the germline V gene, CDR1 is SGHDT and CDR2 is YYEEEE. Specimen: peripheral blood. The chain carries TRBV5-6 and TRBJ2-1; 7 nucleotides agree with TRBD1. This sequence was found in a woman aged 18-29 years with acute or convalescent COVID-19. The CDR3: CASSLEYGDSSYNEQFF. For the CDR3, the DNA is TGTGCCAGCAGCTTGGAATACGGGGACAGCTCCTACAATGAGCAGTTCTTC.